The 22 T cell receptor beta chains given below trace back to one sample, sequenced in a study of CD8+ T cells in alopecia areata. Treatment denoted: oral pan-JAK inhibitor, 5-10 mg twice daily. The sequencing template was cDNA reverse transcribed from extracted RNA. Sequencing was performed with immunoSEQ multiplex PCR; in TCRdb, only in-frame clones are kept and a portion is missing. The profile shows around 200,000 clones, around 60% of them singletons. Sequencing used CD4+ T cells sorted from blood, obtained at week 4, from a patient treated with tofacitinib. The receptor source for this set is a human donor with alopecia areata.

This clone was seen a handful of times. The chain couples TRBV9 to TRBJ1-2; D might be TRBD1 (6 bases). Germline V gene sequence: CDR1 SGDLS, CDR2 YYNGEE. Trimming shortened V by 2 bases and J by 3 bases, and 11 bases separated the two germline ends. CDR3 length: 14 residues. CDR3 loop: CASSVTGIYYGYTF. CDR3 DNA sequence: TGTGCCAGCAGCGTTACAGGGATCTACTATGGCTACACCTTC.

V and J are TRBV7-3 and TRBJ2-2; D remains ambiguous. Trimming shortened V by 2 bases and J by 6 bases, and 7 bases separated the two germline ends. The V gene's germline CDR1 is SGHTA and CDR2 FQGTGA. The CDR3 has 13 amino acids. CDR3 in amino acids: CASSLSGPGELFF. DNA for the CDR3: TGTGCCAGCAGCTTATCTGGGCCCGGGGAGCTGTTTTTT. The full variable domain, completed using reference TRBV7-3 and TRBJ2-2, is GAGVSQTPSNKVTEKGKYVELRCDPISGHTALYWYRQSLGQGPEFLIYFQGTGAADDSGLPNDRFFAVRPEGSVSTLKIQRTERGDSAVYLCASSLSGPGELFFGEGSRLTVL.

The chain combines TRBV4-2 with TRBJ2-7, with a tentative D call TRBD1 (6 bases). This CDR3 contains 15 residues. Germline CDR1 and CDR2: LGHNA and YNFKEQ. V was cut by 0 bases and J by 6 bases, with 15 bases left in between. CDR3 DNA sequence: TGTGCCAGCAGCCAAGAATCCAGGGGTACCAGCGAGCAGTACTTC. This sequence encodes CASSQESRGTSEQYF.

The rearrangement joins TRBV11-2 to TRBJ2-5, with D possibly matching TRBD1 (5 bases). The CDR3 spans 13 residues. V was pared by 7 bases and J by 5 bases, with 14 bases between. From germline, CDR1 is SGHAT and CDR2 FQNNGV. This CDR3 reads CASTLGLRETQYF. For the CDR3, the DNA is TGTGCCAGCACCCTGGGGCTACGGGAGACCCAGTACTTC.

This rearrangement joins TRBV30 to TRBJ1-5; 7 bases are a match to TRBD1. Germline V gene data show CDR1 as GTSNPN and CDR2 as SVGIG (reference sequence). The CDR3 runs to 14 residues. Trimming removed 2 bases from V and 4 bases from J; junction bases left unmatched: 5. Here the CDR3 reads CAWSRGQTNQPQHF. The CDR3 DNA reads TGTGCCTGGAGTCGGGGACAGACAAATCAGCCCCAGCATTTT.

The chain recombines TRBV4-3 with TRBJ2-1, with D uncertain. Deletions cut 0 bases from V and 0 bases from J, with 9 bases between. Germline lookup yields CDR1 LGHNA and CDR2 YSLEER. This CDR3 is 16 amino acids long. This CDR3 reads CASSQDAANSYNEQFF. The CDR3 DNA is TGCGCCAGCAGCCAAGATGCTGCCAACTCCTACAATGAGCAGTTCTTC.

This clone was recorded a few times. CDR3 coding DNA: TGTGCCAGCAGTTATATTCGGCTTAGGAACACTGAAGCTTTCTTT. This encodes CASSYIRLRNTEAFF. The V and J genes are TRBV6-5 and TRBJ1-1; D is undetermined. CDR1 is MNHEY and CDR2 is SVGAGI in the germline V gene. Trimming pared 3 bases from V and 1 base from J, leaving 12 bases between. This CDR3 has 15 amino acids.

The rearrangement links TRBV29-1 to TRBJ1-1; 7 bases fit TRBD1. Trimming cost V 2 bases and J 10 bases; bases outside gene matches: 10. Germline V CDR1 and CDR2: SQVTM, ANQGSEA. This CDR3 is built from 13 residues. The CDR3 region is CSVESKTGIGAFF. The CDR3 region has the DNA TGCAGCGTTGAATCTAAGACAGGGATCGGAGCTTTCTTT.

The table lists this clone with a count of one. The rearrangement joins TRBV5-4 to TRBJ2-5, with 8 positions matching TRBD1. The V gene end was trimmed by 4 bases and the J gene end by 4 bases; junction bases not matched to a gene: 9. Germline CDR1 SGHNT, CDR2 YYREEE (reference sequence). CDR3 length equals 15 residues. This CDR3 is CASSRDRGGGETQYF. CDR3 DNA sequence: TGTGCCAGCAGCCGCGACAGGGGAGGTGGAGAGACCCAGTACTTC.

V and J are TRBV7-3 and TRBJ1-2; D is undetermined. Germline V CDR1 and CDR2: SGHTA, FQGTGA. The CDR3 contains 16 residues. Deletions cut 5 bases from V and 0 bases from J, with 16 bases between. CDR3 coding DNA: TGTGCCAGCAGCCCCATATCGGGGAGGACTAACTATGGCTACACCTTC. Translated, it gives CASSPISGRTNYGYTF.

This clone was counted between two and nine times. The chain is built from TRBV29-1 and TRBJ2-1, with unresolved D. Germline assignment: CDR1 SQVTM and CDR2 ANQGSEA. The V gene lost 7 bases and the J gene lost 6 bases, with 7 bases spanning the gap. The CDR3 contains 10 residues. The CDR3 bases are TGCAGCGCTGGGATCAATGAGCAGTTCTTC. Protein: CSAGINEQFF.

As for this clone: At one end the junction does not follow the germline gene, possibly because of a read error. V and J are TRBV7-6 and TRBJ2-5, with 8 bases matching TRBD1. This CDR3 has 16 amino acids. CDR1 is SGHVS, CDR2 FNYEAQ, per germline. The CDR3 region is CASRPAGGVGEETQYF. CDR3 bases: TGTGCTAGCAGGCCCGCAGGGGGCGTTGGGGAAGAGACCCAGTACTTC.

The J gene is TRBJ1-4, the V gene TRBV2, with D unresolved. CDR1 is SNHLY and CDR2 is FYNNEI in the germline V gene. This CDR3 contains 15 residues. The germline V and J ends were trimmed by 1 base and 10 bases, with 16 bases remaining between them. The CDR3 DNA reads TGTGCCAGCAGTGAAGTAATGATACCAATGCCAAAACTGTTTTTT. Its protein product is CASSEVMIPMPKLFF.

This clone showed up just a few times. The chain is built from TRBV29-1 and TRBJ2-3; D may be TRBD1 (5 bases). From germline, CDR1 is SQVTM and CDR2 ANQGSEA. V lost 8 bases to trimming and J lost 5 bases, with 17 bases between them. The CDR3 is 13 amino acids. The CDR3 here is CSTEGADKDTQYF. The CDR3 DNA reads TGCAGCACTGAAGGGGCGGACAAAGATACGCAGTATTTT.

This chain links TRBV29-1 with TRBJ2-3, with TRBD2 matching over 11 bases. Unmatched junction bases numbered 1, after V lost 4 bases and J lost 1 base. The CDR3 spans 14 residues. In germline, CDR1 is SQVTM, CDR2 ANQGSEA. CDR3: CSVVLAGGTDTQYF. CDR3 in DNA: TGCAGCGTTGTACTAGCGGGAGGCACAGATACGCAGTATTTT.

The rearrangement joins TRBV7-3 to TRBJ1-1; 10 nucleotides match TRBD1. This CDR3 has 14 residues. Germline CDR1 and CDR2: SGHTA and FQGTGA. With V trimmed by 5 bases and J by 5 bases, 5 bases remained unmatched. CDR3: CASSATGGRTEAFF. DNA of the CDR3: TGTGCCAGCAGCGCGACAGGGGGCCGGACTGAAGCTTTCTTT.

This clone was detected a few times. V and J are TRBV2 and TRBJ2-4; 11 bases are a match to TRBD1. V shed 9 bases and J 8 bases; nucleotides not matched to a gene: 6. The germline CDR1 and CDR2 sequences are SNHLY and FYNNEI. This CDR3 region has 13 residues. The CDR3 DNA reads TGTGCCAGTACCCGGGACAGGGGGGACATTCAGTACTTC. Translation: CASTRDRGDIQYF.

The sample holds a few counts of this clone. The CDR3 is CASRTQPGGRANEQFF. The CDR3 coding sequence is TGTGCCAGCAGGACCCAGCCTGGCGGGAGGGCCAATGAGCAGTTCTTC. The genes are TRBV28 and TRBJ2-1; 9 positions match TRBD2. Germline V lookup: CDR1 MDHEN, CDR2 SYDVKM. The CDR3 length is 16 residues. J lost 6 bases, V lost 6 bases, and 12 bases had no gene match.

J is TRBJ2-7 and V is TRBV30; the D call may be TRBD1 or TRBD2 (5 bases each). Trimming shortened V by 3 bases and J by 1 base, and 7 bases separated the two germline ends. The CDR3 covers 12 residues. CDR1 is GTSNPN, CDR2 SVGIG, per germline (reference sequence). CDR3 in amino acids: CAWRGRSYEQYF. CDR3 nucleotides: TGTGCCTGGAGGGGACGGTCCTACGAGCAGTACTTC.

The gene calls are TRBV29-1 and TRBJ2-3; D uncertain. The CDR3 length is 13 residues. Germline CDR1 SQVTM, CDR2 ANQGSEA. V shed 0 bases and J shed 2 bases, with 6 bases lying between them. The CDR3 loop is CSVEDSHTDTQYF. For the CDR3, the DNA is TGCAGCGTTGAAGACAGCCACACAGATACGCAGTATTTT.

This clone was seen a few times. The gene calls are TRBV7-3 and TRBJ1-2; TRBD1 agrees at 11 bases. V trimming: 6 bases; J trimming: 8 bases; junction bases outside the gene matches: 11. This CDR3 comprises 15 residues. Per germline, CDR1 SGHTA and CDR2 FQGTGA. The CDR3 DNA sequence: TGTGCCAGCAGTCTCGGACAGGGGGCACCTTCGGGCTACACCTTC. Its protein product is CASSLGQGAPSGYTF.

The CDR3 reads CASSVVGRNTGELFF. The CDR3 DNA reads TGTGCCAGCAGCGTAGTAGGGCGAAACACCGGGGAGCTGTTTTTT. The chain couples TRBV9 to TRBJ2-2, with D uncertain. Trimming cost V 0 bases and J 2 bases, with 8 bases left between them. The CDR3 is 15 amino acids. From germline, CDR1 is SGDLS and CDR2 YYNGEE.